The rows below give T cell receptor beta chains drawn from one sample of a study of blood T cell repertoires in COVID-19. Assay: immunoSEQ multiplex PCR; the TCRdb copy retains only in-frame clones and omits some. The sample contains fewer than 110,000 clones, roughly 87% of which appear only once. The specimen sequenced was peripheral blood. The source is a human donor in a cohort sampled during active COVID-19. Each CDR3 is given with its conserved first and last residue. Each record gives: D gene, J gene, clone size, V gene, CDR3 DNA, CDR3 protein. The D gene is left open where the match is weak. The listing skips clone size in some rows; elsewhere it reads once, few, many or a size class.

.,TRBJ1-3,.,TRBV5-1,TGCGCCAGCAGCTTAGCGAGCTCTGGAAACACCATATATTTT,CASSLASSGNTIYF
.,TRBJ1-3,.,TRBV9,TGTGCCAGCAGCCCCCTCGGTTCGGGAGGAAACACCATATATTTT,CASSPLGSGGNTIYF
TRBD1,TRBJ2-1,.,TRBV6-6,TGTGCCAGCGGGGACAGAGAGCAGTTCTTC,CASGDREQFF
.,TRBJ1-3,.,TRBV19,TGTGCCAGCTCGGGTCGCCGGAATAGTGGAAACACCATATATTTT,CASSGRRNSGNTIYF
TRBD2,TRBJ2-3,.,TRBV7-9,TGTGCCAGCAGCTTAGGGGCTAGCGGGGGCACAGATACGCAGTATTTT,CASSLGASGGTDTQYF
TRBD1,TRBJ1-3,.,TRBV4-2,TGTGCCAGCAGCTCCCCAGGGGGCGGTAGTTCTGGAAACACCATATATTTT,CASSSPGGGSSGNTIYF
TRBD1,TRBJ1-1,once,TRBV19,TGTGCCAGTAGGGGGGGACAGGCTATGGACACTGAAGCTTTCTTT,CASRGGQAMDTEAFF
.,TRBJ2-1,.,TRBV5-4,TGTGCCAGCAGCCGCCGGGGGAGAGGTATACTCTACTCCTACAATGAGCAGTTCTTC,CASSRRGRGILYSYNEQFF
.,TRBJ1-1,.,TRBV10-1,TGCGCCAGCAGTTCCACACTGGGGAGTACGAACACTGAAGCTTTCTTT,CASSSTLGSTNTEAFF
TRBD1,TRBJ2-6,.,TRBV28,TGTGCCAGCAGTTTCCCCCCCCGAGACAGGGGCCCCCTGCTCTCTGGGGCCAACGTCCTGACTTTC,CASSFPPRDRGPLLSGANVLTF
TRBD1,TRBJ1-2,.,TRBV18,TGTGCCAGCTCACCAGTGCGAGACAGGGCTAACTATGGCTACACCTTC,CASSPVRDRANYGYTF
.,TRBJ2-7,once,TRBV20-1,TGCAGTGCTAGTGGGCTCGTATCTTTCTACGAGCAGTACTTC,CSASGLVSFYEQYF
.,TRBJ1-2,.,TRBV27,TGTGCCAGCTCCCCAGGAGGGTTTTTCGGCTACACCTTC,CASSPGGFFGYTF
TRBD1,TRBJ2-1,.,TRBV5-1,TGCGCCAGCAGCTGGACAGGGACGTCTGATGAGCAGTTCTTC,CASSWTGTSDEQFF
TRBD1,TRBJ1-6,.,TRBV10-3,TGTGCCATCAGTGGCCGACAGGGCCAATCACCCCTCCACTTT,CAISGRQGQSPLHF
.,TRBJ1-1,.,TRBV6-5,TGTGCCAGCAGAATTAGGGGGAACACTGAAGCTTTCTTT,CASRIRGNTEAFF
.,TRBJ1-6,.,TRBV28,TGTGCCAGCAGTTTACGGGTATCACCCCTCCACTTT,CASSLRVSPLHF
.,TRBJ1-5,.,TRBV6-5,TGTGCCAGCAGTTACCGGGACACACAGCCCCAGCATTTT,CASSYRDTQPQHF
.,TRBJ1-1,.,TRBV5-1,TGCGCCAGCAGATTACAACTGAACACTGAAGCTTTCTTT,CASRLQLNTEAFF
TRBD1,TRBJ2-5,.,TRBV7-9,TGTGCCAGCAGCTTACTCTCCGGGACAGCCCAAGAGACCCAGTACTTC,CASSLLSGTAQETQYF
.,TRBJ2-7,.,TRBV18,TGTGCCAGCTCTGGTGGGACATACGAGCAGTACTTC,CASSGGTYEQYF
.,TRBJ1-2,.,TRBV18,TGTGCCAGCTCACCGTCAGGGGACATCGGCTATGGCTACACCTTC,CASSPSGDIGYGYTF
.,TRBJ1-2,.,TRBV28,TGTGCCAGCAGTGATCAGGGGTACTATGGCTACACCTTC,CASSDQGYYGYTF
TRBD2,TRBJ2-1,.,TRBV6-1,TGTGCCAGCAGTGAAAATTGGGCGTCTAGCGGGAGAGATGAGCAGTTCTTC,CASSENWASSGRDEQFF
TRBD2,TRBJ2-2,few,TRBV3-1/TRBV3-2,TGTGCCAGCAGCCAAGATACAGCGGGAGGCCTCGCGAACACCGGGGAGCTGTTTTTT,CASSQDTAGGLANTGELFF
.,TRBJ1-5,.,TRBV6-2/TRBV6-3,TGTGCCAGCAGTTACCCTGGACACACCGACAATCAGCCCCAGCATTTT,CASSYPGHTDNQPQHF
.,TRBJ1-5,.,TRBV27,TGTGCCAGCAGTTTACAGGGGAGCAATCAGCCCCAGCATTTT,CASSLQGSNQPQHF
.,TRBJ1-5,few,TRBV30,TGTGCCTGGGCCTACAGACAGGCCAATCAGCCCCAGCATTTT,CAWAYRQANQPQHF
.,TRBJ1-1,.,TRBV27,TGTGCCAGCAGTTTTTGGGGGGAAGGGACTGAAGCTTTCTTT,CASSFWGEGTEAFF
TRBD1,TRBJ1-1,.,TRBV5-6,TGTGCCAGCAGATTAGGCGGGACAGGGAGGGCTTTCTTT,CASRLGGTGRAFF
.,TRBJ1-2,.,TRBV6-5,TGTGCCAGCAGTTACCGTTCAGTCGCTCGATACTATGGCTACACCTTC,CASSYRSVARYYGYTF
TRBD2,TRBJ2-3,.,TRBV29-1,TGCAGCGTTGACGCATGGCTAGCGGGAGTTGTGGGTGCCACAGATACGCAGTATTTT,CSVDAWLAGVVGATDTQYF
TRBD1,TRBJ2-2,once,TRBV11-2,TGTGCCAGCAGCTTGGACAGGGCCGGGGAGCTGTTTTTT,CASSLDRAGELFF
TRBD2,TRBJ2-3,.,TRBV5-4,TGTGCCAGCAGGGGGACTAGCGGGACTGGGGGAGATACGCAGTATTTT,CASRGTSGTGGDTQYF
.,TRBJ1-6,few,TRBV6-6,TGTGCCAGCAGCACAGGGAGAGTAGAGTCACCCCTCCACTTT,CASSTGRVESPLHF
TRBD1,TRBJ2-1,once,TRBV7-8,TGTGCCAGCAGCTCCCGGGGACAGAGCAATGAGCAGTTCTTC,CASSSRGQSNEQFF
.,TRBJ2-7,.,TRBV5-6,TGTGCCAGCAGCTTCGGCGGGCGGGATCCCTACGAGCAGTACTTC,CASSFGGRDPYEQYF
TRBD2,TRBJ2-5,once,TRBV9,TGTGCCCGCAGCGTAACTTTGGCGGGGGGGCGGGAGACCCAGTACTTC,CARSVTLAGGRETQYF
TRBD2,TRBJ2-7,.,TRBV5-5,TGTGCCAGCAGCTTGGCCCTAGCGGGACCAACCTACGAGCAGTACTTC,CASSLALAGPTYEQYF
TRBD2,TRBJ2-3,.,TRBV7-9,TGTGCCAGCAATTCGGCGGGAGGGACCACAGATACGCAGTATTTT,CASNSAGGTTDTQYF
TRBD2,TRBJ2-3,.,TRBV11-2,TGTGCCAGCAGCTTAGCGGGGGGACCCACAGATACGCAGTATTTT,CASSLAGGPTDTQYF
TRBD1,TRBJ1-1,.,TRBV10-3,TGTGCCATCAGGGAAGGGGACAGAGTGAACACTGAAGCTTTCTTT,CAIREGDRVNTEAFF
.,TRBJ2-5,.,TRBV7-9,TGTGCCAGCAGCTTAGTAGGGGGGGGACTCCAAGAGACCCAGTACTTC,CASSLVGGGLQETQYF
TRBD1,TRBJ2-7,.,TRBV6-5,TGTGCCAGCAGTTATTCGACAGGGGCCGACGAGCAGTACTTC,CASSYSTGADEQYF
.,TRBJ2-7,.,TRBV2,TGTGCCAGCAGAGCTACCGTAACCTACGAGCAGTACTTC,CASRATVTYEQYF
TRBD2,TRBJ2-1,.,TRBV7-7,TGTGCTAGCAGCTTAGATTTTGGACTAGCGGCCGAGCAGTTCTTC,CASSLDFGLAAEQFF
.,TRBJ2-3,.,TRBV28,TGTGCCAGCAGTTTATTCGTGACACAAAATACGCAGTATTTT,CASSLFVTQNTQYF
.,TRBJ2-1,few,TRBV6-4,TGTGCCAGCAGTGACTCAACCTCCCGGGAGCAGTTCTTC,CASSDSTSREQFF
.,TRBJ1-5,few,TRBV5-1,TGCGCCAGCAGCCCCGACCACAGGGCCCAGCCCCAGCATTTT,CASSPDHRAQPQHF